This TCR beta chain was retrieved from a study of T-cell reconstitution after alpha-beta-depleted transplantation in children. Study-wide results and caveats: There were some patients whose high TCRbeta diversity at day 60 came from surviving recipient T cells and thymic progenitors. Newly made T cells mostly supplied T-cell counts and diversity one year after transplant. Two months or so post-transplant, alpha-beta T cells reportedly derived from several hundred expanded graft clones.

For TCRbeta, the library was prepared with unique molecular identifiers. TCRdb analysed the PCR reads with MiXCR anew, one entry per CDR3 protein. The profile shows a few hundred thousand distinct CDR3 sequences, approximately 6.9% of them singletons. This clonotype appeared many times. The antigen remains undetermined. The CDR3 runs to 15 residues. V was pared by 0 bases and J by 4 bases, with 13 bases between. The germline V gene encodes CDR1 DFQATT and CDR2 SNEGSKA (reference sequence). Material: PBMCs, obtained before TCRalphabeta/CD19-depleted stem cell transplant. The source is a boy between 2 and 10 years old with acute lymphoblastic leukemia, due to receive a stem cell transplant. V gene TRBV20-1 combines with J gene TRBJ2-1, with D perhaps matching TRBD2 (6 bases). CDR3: CSARDQSGWYNEQFF. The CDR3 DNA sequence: TGCAGTGCTAGAGATCAGAGCGGGTGGTACAATGAGCAGTTCTTC.